The present T cell receptor beta chain was sequenced within a study of blood T cells in healthy people across ages. Study-level information: There was about one barcoded beta molecule captured by template switching per two T cells.

Primed by a sample-barcoded 5' primer and a J-beta primer mix, a second PCR proceeded for 7 to 11 cycles. Carrying 12 random nucleotides, a template-switch adaptor labeled each individual cDNA molecule. TCRdb reanalysed the 5' RACE reads using MiXCR and keeps one entry per CDR3 protein. The sample has hundreds of thousands of distinct CDR3 sequences; 40% to 60% are singletons. Peripheral blood was drawn, ten milliliters per donor. V was pared by 4 bases and J by 4 bases, with 6 bases of the junction left unmatched. The germline CDR1 and CDR2 sequences are LGHDT and YNNKEL (reference sequence). The CDR3 loop spans 15 amino acids.

The sample taken for sequencing was blood. This TCR was sampled from a man between 25 and 39 years old in good health. V and J are TRBV3-1 and TRBJ1-2; TRBD1 agrees at 10 bases. CDR3 in amino acids: CASSLLGQGGYGYTF. DNA for the CDR3: TGTGCCAGCAGCCTTCTCGGACAGGGGGGCTATGGCTACACCTTC.